The T cell receptor beta chain under discussion was sequenced for a study of neurological immune-mediated disorders. This clonotype occurred many times. Its target is unknown. With 2 bases removed from V and 1 base from J, the gap between germline ends came to 9 bases. Germline CDR1 and CDR2: SGHRS and YFSETQ. The CDR3 runs 14 residues. As to time point: longitudinal time-point 3. The cDNA came from 5'RACE, which used 10-nucleotide random UMIs. TCRdb reprocessed the 5' RACE reads with MiXCR, giving one entry per CDR3 protein. Of some 89,000 distinct CDR3 sequences in the sample, around 4% were seen once. Whole-study results and caveats: TCR clonal expansion peaked in HTLV-1-associated myelopathy patients and was lowest in multiple sclerosis patients. Phylogenetic grouping placed 18 of 34 multiple sclerosis patients' repertoires in one related-CDR3 cluster, a possible signature.

Input material: PBMCs. The TCR was taken from a woman aged 55-69 years with multiple sclerosis. V gene TRBV5-1 combines with J gene TRBJ1-1; D is perhaps TRBD1 (6 bases). CDR3 bases: TGCGCCAGCAGCTTCACGGGGGCGAACACTGAAGCTTTCTTT. This gives the protein CASSFTGANTEAFF.